The present T cell receptor beta chain was sequenced within a study of control samples from healthy donors and cancer patients. This table comes from immunoSEQ multiplex PCR, and its TCRdb copy is limited to in-frame clones, with some not included. Of more than 100,000 clones in the sample, roughly nine tenths were seen once. With 5 bases clipped from V and 2 bases from J, the junction kept 11 bases outside the gene matches. CDR3 size: 17 residues. CDR1 is MNHEY and CDR2 is SMNVEV in the germline V gene (reference sequence). The chain carries TRBV27 and TRBJ2-7, with 11 bases that match TRBD2. The sequencing input was blood. This sequence originates from a woman younger than 30 in good health. The DNA of the CDR3 is TGTGCCAGCAGTCCTAACTTGGGACTAGCGGATCCCTACGAGCAGTACTTC. Its translation: CASSPNLGLADPYEQYF.